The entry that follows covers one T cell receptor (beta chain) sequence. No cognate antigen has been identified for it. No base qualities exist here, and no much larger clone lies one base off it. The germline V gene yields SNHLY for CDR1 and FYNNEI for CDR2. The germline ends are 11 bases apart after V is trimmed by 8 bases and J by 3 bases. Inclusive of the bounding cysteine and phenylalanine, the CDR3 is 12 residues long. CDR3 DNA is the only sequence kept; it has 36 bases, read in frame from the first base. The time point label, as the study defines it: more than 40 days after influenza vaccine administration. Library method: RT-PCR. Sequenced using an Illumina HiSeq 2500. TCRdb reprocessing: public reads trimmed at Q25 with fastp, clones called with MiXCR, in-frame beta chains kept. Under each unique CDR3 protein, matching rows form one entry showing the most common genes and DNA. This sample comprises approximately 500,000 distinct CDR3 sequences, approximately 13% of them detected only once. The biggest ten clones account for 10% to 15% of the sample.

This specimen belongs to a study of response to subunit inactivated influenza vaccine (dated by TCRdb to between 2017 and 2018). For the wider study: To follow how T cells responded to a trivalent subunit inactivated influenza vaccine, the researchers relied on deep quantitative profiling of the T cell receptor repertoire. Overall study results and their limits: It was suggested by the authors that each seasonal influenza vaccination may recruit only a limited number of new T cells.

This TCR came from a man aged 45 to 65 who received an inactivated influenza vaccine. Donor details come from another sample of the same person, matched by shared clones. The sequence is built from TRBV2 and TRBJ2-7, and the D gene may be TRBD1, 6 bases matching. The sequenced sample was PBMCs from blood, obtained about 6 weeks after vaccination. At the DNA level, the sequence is TGTGCCAGCTACAAAGGGGGCTACGAGCAGTACTTC. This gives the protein CASYKGGYEQYF.